This record looks at one TCR beta chain sequence and its context. Its specific antigen is unknown. Base qualities are not recorded, but no much larger clone differs from it by a single base. The data belong to a study of T cells in localized non-small cell lung cancer (dated by TCRdb to about 2020). Concerning the study at large: Comparing tumors with uninvolved tumor-adjacent lungs, the study looked at the T cell repertoires of 236 patients with early-stage NSCLC. The cohort comprised 200 to 300 treatment-naïve NSCLC patients with resected, localized lung tumors. A mean age of around 66 years was recorded for the NSCLC patients, of whom 129 were male and more than 85 were female. Study-wide conclusions, independent of this receptor: Longer overall survival was associated with higher T cell density in blood, whereas shorter survival was associated with higher clonality in adjacent lung. A median of approximately 62 of the top 100 tumor clones turned up in the paired uninvolved adjacent lung, and under 30 of those clones also ranked among the top 100 of that same adjacent lung. Uninvolved tumor-adjacent lung showed the highest T cell clonality, higher than tumor, which suggests more focused antigenic responses in the adjacent lung. Because multi-region tumor sequencing was not performed, intratumor heterogeneity could not be ruled out. Because the study design was exploratory, TCR variables were selected using unadjusted p-values without false-discovery rate correction.

The immunoSEQ Assay was used to sequence TCR beta CDR3 regions from DNA. The authors processed their data as follows. T cell density was computed as TCR beta template counts normalized to usable DNA estimated by amplifying housekeeping genes. Using the preseqR package, richness was estimated by extrapolating to 120,000 templates for tissue samples and 400,000 templates for PBMC samples. Clonality was calculated as one minus Pielou's evenness. Tissue-enriched TCRs were identified through differential abundance testing performed on productive amino-acid clonotypes, with a minimum total count of 5 and an alpha of 0.1. The Jaccard Index and the Morisita Overlap Index were used to measure repertoire overlap between compartments. GLIPH clustered TCR beta CDR3s with public tetramer-defined viral CDR3s; viral motifs required at least three viral sequences plus V-gene enrichment. TCRdb obtained this table from immuneACCESS and retained in-frame rearrangements with V and J assigned. These tables miss some clones; where compared with another copy, unresolved V genes account for less than half of the shortfall, and the remainder is unexplained. Clone size and V and J calls were adopted from that table, with D and trimming inferred from the DNA. Present in this sample are 60,000 to 75,000 clones, almost 85% of which were seen just once. Of the sample, approximately 15% falls within the top ten clones.

Measured from the cysteine to the phenylalanine, the CDR3 is 16 residues long. Only CDR3 DNA remains: 48 bases, in frame from the first base. The junction carries 8 bases between V and J, which are trimmed by 0 bases and 0 bases respectively. Per the germline V gene, SGHAT is the CDR1 and FQNNGV is the CDR2. At diagnosis, peripheral blood, uninvolved tumor-adjacent lung and tumor were collected and were preserved as a mix of fresh-frozen and FFPE material. Blood samples were analyzed as peripheral blood mononuclear cells for TCR repertoire profiling. Sequenced material: peripheral blood, taken before any cancer treatment. This sequence was found in a female donor older than 55 with stage I lung adenocarcinoma. The chain links TRBV11-2 with TRBJ2-2, with an unclear D gene assignment. CDR3 region: CASSLDANPNTGELFF. The DNA reads TGTGCCAGCAGCTTAGACGCGAATCCGAACACCGGGGAGCTGTTTTTT.